A selection of T cell receptor beta chains follows, all from one sample in a study of vaccination and CD4 T cells after COVID-19. Via MiXCR, TCRdb re-called the PCR reads, giving one row per CDR3 protein. This table has 15,000 to 20,000 distinct CDR3 sequences, 60% appearing once. Material: CD4+ T cells from blood, obtained after SARS-CoV-2 vaccination. These receptors were collected from a human donor who had recovered from COVID-19. Both conserved end residues are part of each CDR3. The D gene is left open where the match is weak. Not all rows give a size; the values are once, few, many and, for expanded clones, a class.

TRBJ2-2 | NA | NA | TRBV12-3/TRBV12-4 | TGTGCCAGCAGTACCTCTTGGGGTGGCCTCACCGGGGAGCTGTTTTTT | CASSTSWGGLTGELFF
TRBJ2-6 | TRBD2 | NA | TRBV20-1 | TGCAGTGCTAGAGATCAACTAGCGAGTCTGGGGGTTGGGGCCAACGTCCTGACTTTC | CSARDQLASLGVGANVLTF
TRBJ2-7 | NA | NA | TRBV7-2 | TGTGCCAGCAGCTTACATCCTAGCGCAATTGGGTTCGAGCAGTACTTC | CASSLHPSAIGFEQYF
TRBJ2-6 | NA | few | TRBV19 | TGTGCCAGTAAAAAAGGGCGGGCTTCAGGGGCCAACGTCCTGACTTTC | CASKKGRASGANVLTF
TRBJ2-2 | NA | NA | TRBV2 | TGTGCCAGCAGCCCAGGGGTCACCGGGGAGCTGTTTTTT | CASSPGVTGELFF
TRBJ2-3 | TRBD2 | NA | TRBV20-1 | TGCAGTGCTATCCCCCAGCGGGAGTATATAGATACGCAGTATTTT | CSAIPQREYIDTQYF
TRBJ2-1 | NA | NA | TRBV7-3 | TGTGCCAGCAGCTCTTCTGAGGGAGTTTGGAATGAGCAGTTCTTC | CASSSSEGVWNEQFF
TRBJ1-3 | TRBD1 | NA | TRBV19 | TGTGCCAGTAGAGACAGGGGGCTTGGAAACACCATATATTTT | CASRDRGLGNTIYF
TRBJ2-3 | NA | once | TRBV6-1 | TGTGCCAGCAGTGAATCGCTTGGGGGCGGAGATACGCAGTATTTT | CASSESLGGGDTQYF
TRBJ1-5 | TRBD1 | NA | TRBV6-1 | TGTGCCAGCAGCCCGACAGGGCTTCTTAACAATCAGCCCCAGCATTTT | CASSPTGLLNNQPQHF
TRBJ1-4 | NA | NA | TRBV20-1 | TGCAGTGCTAGAGCCGGGGGGTCCGGAAAACTGTTTTTT | CSARAGGSGKLFF
TRBJ1-2 | NA | NA | TRBV6-2/TRBV6-3 | TGTGCCAGCAGTTACGGAGGGGGAGGAGGCTACACCTTC | CASSYGGGGGYTF
TRBJ1-5 | NA | NA | TRBV5-4 | TGTGCCACCTACCGGTGGGGCAGCAATCAGCCCCAGCATTTT | CATYRWGSNQPQHF
TRBJ1-2 | NA | NA | TRBV6-1 | TGTGCCAGCAGAATGGGACATTACGGCTACACCTTC | CASRMGHYGYTF
TRBJ2-7 | NA | few | TRBV6-1 | TGTGCCAGCAGTCCATCCGGGACGGCATCCTACGAGCAGTACTTC | CASSPSGTASYEQYF
TRBJ2-3 | TRBD2 | NA | TRBV6-2/TRBV6-3 | TGTGCCAGCAGGGAGGGCGGGGGGATGCGCACAGATACGCAGTATTTT | CASREGGGMRTDTQYF
TRBJ1-5 | NA | once | TRBV30 | TGTGCCTGGAGATCGACAAGCAATCAGCCCCAGCATTTT | CAWRSTSNQPQHF
TRBJ2-1 | TRBD2 | NA | TRBV7-2 | TGTGCCAGCAGCTTAAGCGGGAGGTTCGCCAATGAGCAGTTCTTC | CASSLSGRFANEQFF
TRBJ2-3 | NA | NA | TRBV7-2 | TGTGCCAGCAGCTTGAGGAACCCACCCACAGATACGCAGTATTTT | CASSLRNPPTDTQYF
TRBJ2-1 | TRBD2 | NA | TRBV2 | TGTGCCAGCAGTATTGGGACTAGCGTCAATGAGCAGTTCTTC | CASSIGTSVNEQFF
TRBJ1-1 | NA | NA | TRBV11-3 | TGTGCCAGCAGCAAAGGTGGGGGACAGAACACTGAAGCTTTCTTT | CASSKGGGQNTEAFF
TRBJ1-5 | NA | NA | TRBV20-1 | TGCAGTGCTAGTTTGGGGGGCGATCAGCCCCAGCATTTT | CSASLGGDQPQHF
TRBJ2-7 | NA | NA | TRBV24-1 | TGTGCCACCAGTGATTTACCCCCATCGTCCTCCTACGAGCAGTACTTC | CATSDLPPSSSYEQYF
TRBJ1-5 | TRBD1 | NA | TRBV6-1 | TGTGCCAGCAGTACCGACAGGGGATATCAGCCCCAGCATTTT | CASSTDRGYQPQHF
TRBJ2-3 | NA | once | TRBV19 | TGTGCCAGTAGTACGACGGGGAGCACAGATACGCAGTATTTT | CASSTTGSTDTQYF
TRBJ1-5 | TRBD1 | few | TRBV27 | TGTGCCAGCAGGACAGGGGGCGCGCGTCAGCCCCAGCATTTT | CASRTGGARQPQHF
TRBJ2-7 | NA | NA | TRBV20-1 | TGCAGTGCTAGAAACGGACAGTACGAGCAGTACTTC | CSARNGQYEQYF
TRBJ2-5 | NA | once | TRBV6-2/TRBV6-3 | TGTGCCAGCAGTAAACAGGTGACCGAAGAGATCCAGTACTTC | CASSKQVTEEIQYF
TRBJ1-5 | NA | NA | TRBV30 | TGTGCCTGGAGCGGGCCCCACAAGGGCAATCAGCCCCAGCATTTT | CAWSGPHKGNQPQHF
TRBJ1-5 | TRBD1 | few | TRBV30 | TGTGCCTGGAGTGCCCTCCGACAGGGGCCCCAGCATTTT | CAWSALRQGPQHF
TRBJ2-2 | TRBD1 | few | TRBV24-1 | TGTGCCACCAGTGAATACGCAACAGGGGCGAACACCGGGGAGCTGTTTTTT | CATSEYATGANTGELFF
TRBJ2-1 | NA | once | TRBV20-1 | TGCAGTGCCCCGCAGGGAGGCGTAGAATACAATGAGCAGTTCTTC | CSAPQGGVEYNEQFF
TRBJ2-7 | TRBD2 | NA | TRBV2 | TGTGCCAGCAGTGGGCTAGCGGGAGGGCCCGGGTTCTCCTACGAGCAGTACTTC | CASSGLAGGPGFSYEQYF
TRBJ1-2 | NA | NA | TRBV28 | TGTGCCAGCAGTTTCGCCCCCGGAATGGGGGGCAACTATGGCTACACCTTC | CASSFAPGMGGNYGYTF
TRBJ2-1 | NA | NA | TRBV6-1 | TGTGCCAGCAGTAACGGGAACTCCTACAATGAGCAGTTCTTC | CASSNGNSYNEQFF
TRBJ2-4 | TRBD2 | few | TRBV20-1 | TGCAGTGCTAGGTCGTCGAGCGGGAGCGAAAACATTCAGTACTTC | CSARSSSGSENIQYF
TRBJ1-1 | NA | once | TRBV27 | TGTGCCAGCAGTTTATGGACAGTCCCGCGGCTAGCTTTCTTT | CASSLWTVPRLAFF
TRBJ1-2 | NA | few | TRBV25-1 | TGTGCCAGCAGTGAATATGGCGGGGGCTACACCTTC | CASSEYGGGYTF
TRBJ1-5 | NA | NA | TRBV15 | TGTGCCACCAGCAGGGTTTTGGGGCCCCAGCATTTT | CATSRVLGPQHF
TRBJ1-2 | NA | NA | TRBV12-3/TRBV12-4 | TGTGCCAGTATCTTCGGTGCGGGGGACTATGGCTACACCTTC | CASIFGAGDYGYTF
TRBJ1-1 | NA | few | TRBV15 | TGTGCCACCAGCAGAGAGGGCAGTCGAGAAGCTTTCTTT | CATSREGSREAFF
TRBJ1-5 | NA | few | TRBV19 | TGTGCCAGTAGCAAAGAAACCGCAGGGGACCTTAATAGCAATCAGCCCCAGCATTTT | CASSKETAGDLNSNQPQHF
TRBJ1-2 | TRBD1 | NA | TRBV20-1 | TGCAGTCTGGGACAGGGGAGCGGATATGGCTACACCTTC | CSLGQGSGYGYTF
TRBJ1-1 | NA | NA | TRBV27 | TGTGCCAGCACCTTGCGAGGGGGTTTGGGTACTGAAGCTTTCTTT | CASTLRGGLGTEAFF
TRBJ1-5 | TRBD1 | NA | TRBV19 | TGTGCCAGTAATATGGGACAGTCCTATAGCAATCAGCCCCAGCATTTT | CASNMGQSYSNQPQHF
TRBJ2-3 | NA | NA | TRBV30 | TGTGCCTGGAGTGTGGGCTACCGGAACACGGATACGCAGTATTTT | CAWSVGYRNTDTQYF
TRBJ2-2 | TRBD2 | NA | TRBV11-3 | TGTGCCAGCAGCTTAGCGGGAGGGACCGGGGAGCTGTTTTTT | CASSLAGGTGELFF
TRBJ2-1 | TRBD2 | few | TRBV20-1 | TGCAGTGCTAGAGAGGGACTAGCGGGAGTCAATGAGCAGTTCTTC | CSAREGLAGVNEQFF
TRBJ2-5 | NA | NA | TRBV27 | TGTGCCAGCAGTTTAGTGACAGGGACTGTGGAGACCCAGTACTTC | CASSLVTGTVETQYF
TRBJ1-5 | NA | once | TRBV11-3 | TGTGCCAGCAGCTTCCGTCAATATAGCAATCAGCCCCAGCATTTT | CASSFRQYSNQPQHF
TRBJ2-5 | TRBD1 | NA | TRBV7-9 | TGTGCCAGCAGCTTATCTCCGGACAGGGCCCTCCAAGAGACCCAGTACTTC | CASSLSPDRALQETQYF
TRBJ1-3 | NA | NA | TRBV19 | TGTGCCAGTAGTTTCGAAGGGGCTTATGGAAACACCATATATTTT | CASSFEGAYGNTIYF